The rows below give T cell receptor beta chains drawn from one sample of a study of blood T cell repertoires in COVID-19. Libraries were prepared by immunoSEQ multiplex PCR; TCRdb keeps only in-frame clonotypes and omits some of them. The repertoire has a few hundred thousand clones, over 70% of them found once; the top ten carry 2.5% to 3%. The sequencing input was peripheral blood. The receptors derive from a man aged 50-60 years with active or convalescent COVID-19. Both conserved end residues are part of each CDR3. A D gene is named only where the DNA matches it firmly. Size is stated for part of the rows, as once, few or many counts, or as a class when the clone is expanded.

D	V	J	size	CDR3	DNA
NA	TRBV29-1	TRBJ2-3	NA	CSVVPGGTDTQYF	TGCAGCGTTGTTCCGGGGGGCACAGATACGCAGTATTTT
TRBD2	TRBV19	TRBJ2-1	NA	CASRSGSSGGNLNEQFF	TGTGCCAGTAGGTCAGGGTCTAGCGGGGGGAACCTCAATGAGCAGTTCTTC
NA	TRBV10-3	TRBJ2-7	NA	CAISEPGRSGGEQYF	TGTGCCATCAGTGAGCCAGGACGCTCCGGGGGAGAGCAGTACTTC
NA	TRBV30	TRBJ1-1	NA	CAWSPTGINTEAFF	TGTGCCTGGAGCCCCACAGGGATCAACACTGAAGCTTTCTTT
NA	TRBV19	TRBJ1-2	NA	CASNAGVFYGYTF	TGTGCCAGTAACGCAGGGGTTTTTTATGGCTACACCTTC
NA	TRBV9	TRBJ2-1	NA	CASSTLDSPYNEQFF	TGTGCCAGCAGCACGCTCGACAGTCCCTACAATGAGCAGTTCTTC
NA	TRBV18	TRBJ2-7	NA	CASSPLVAGRNEQYF	TGTGCCAGCTCACCATTAGTGGCGGGAAGAAACGAGCAGTACTTC
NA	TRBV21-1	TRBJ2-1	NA	CASSKGDRGTGEQFF	TGTGCCAGCAGCAAAGGGGACCGAGGGACAGGTGAGCAGTTCTTC
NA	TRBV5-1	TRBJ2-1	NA	CASSLVSVSYNEQFF	TGCGCCAGCAGCTTGGTGTCAGTCTCCTACAATGAGCAGTTCTTC
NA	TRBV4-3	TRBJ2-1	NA	CASSQDAGLKQFF	TGCGCCAGCAGCCAAGACGCAGGGTTGAAGCAGTTCTTC
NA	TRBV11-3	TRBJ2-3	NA	CASSFISGGETDTQYF	TGTGCCAGCAGCTTTATCTCGGGCGGGGAGACCGATACGCAGTATTTT
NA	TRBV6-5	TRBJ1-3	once	CASKLEASGNTIYF	TGTGCCAGCAAATTAGAGGCCTCTGGAAACACCATATATTTT
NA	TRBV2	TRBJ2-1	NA	CASSERGGRRVFF	TGTGCCAGCAGTGAAAGAGGGGGCCGGAGGGTATTCTTC
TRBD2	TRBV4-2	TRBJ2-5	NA	CASSPTSGYQETQYF	TGTGCCAGCAGCCCAACTAGCGGTTACCAAGAGACCCAGTACTTC
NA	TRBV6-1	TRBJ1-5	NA	CASSERGGVSSDF	TGTGCCAGCAGTGAAAGAGGGGGGGTATCATCGGATTTT
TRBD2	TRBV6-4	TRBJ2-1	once	CASSELRTSGRHEQFF	TGTGCCAGCAGTGAACTTCGGACTAGCGGGAGACATGAGCAGTTCTTC
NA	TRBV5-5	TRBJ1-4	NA	CASSSGGTENEKLFF	TGTGCCAGCAGTTCAGGCGGGACGGAGAATGAAAAACTGTTTTTT
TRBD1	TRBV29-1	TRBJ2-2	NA	CSVPQGAGVNTGELFF	TGCAGCGTTCCACAGGGGGCAGGAGTGAACACCGGGGAGCTGTTTTTT
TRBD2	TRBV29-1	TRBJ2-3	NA	CSVPTSGGSDTQYF	TGCAGCGTTCCGACTAGCGGAGGCTCGGATACGCAGTATTTT
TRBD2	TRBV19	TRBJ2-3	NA	CASSMGAGGLSGTDTQYF	TGTGCCAGTAGTATGGGAGCGGGAGGTTTAAGCGGCACAGATACGCAGTATTTT
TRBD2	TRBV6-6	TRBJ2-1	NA	CASSYGSGVEQFF	TGTGCCAGCAGTTACGGTAGCGGGGTCGAGCAGTTCTTC
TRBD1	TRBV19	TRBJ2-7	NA	CARPIRDRDYEQYF	TGTGCCAGACCAATCCGGGACAGGGACTACGAGCAGTACTTC
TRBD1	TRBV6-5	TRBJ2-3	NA	CASSTGTGGPDTQYF	TGTGCCAGCAGTACCGGGACAGGGGGGCCAGATACGCAGTATTTT
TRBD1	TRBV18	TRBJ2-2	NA	CASRLGQSYTGELFF	TGTGCCAGCCGACTGGGACAGTCCTATACCGGGGAGCTGTTTTTT
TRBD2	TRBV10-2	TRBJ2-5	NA	CASSGEAGEETQYF	TGCGCCAGCAGTGGGGAGGCGGGGGAAGAGACCCAGTACTTC
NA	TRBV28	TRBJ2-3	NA	CAIGGLAPQGISTDTQYF	TGTGCCATCGGAGGGCTAGCGCCTCAGGGTATTAGCACAGATACGCAGTATTTT
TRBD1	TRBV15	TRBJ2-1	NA	CATSIPRTGGYYNEQFF	TGTGCCACCAGCATTCCTCGGACAGGGGGGTATTACAATGAGCAGTTCTTC
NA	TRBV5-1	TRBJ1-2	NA	CASSLDGGNYGYTF	TGCGCCAGCAGCTTGGACGGGGGTAACTATGGCTACACCTTC
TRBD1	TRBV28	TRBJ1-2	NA	CASSLEGGNYGYTF	TGTGCCAGCAGTTTAGAAGGGGGCAACTATGGCTACACCTTC
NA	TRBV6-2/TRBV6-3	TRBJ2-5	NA	CASSHSTGPPPETQYF	TGTGCCAGCAGTCACTCGACTGGTCCGCCGCCAGAGACCCAGTACTTC
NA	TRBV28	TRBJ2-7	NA	CASSYYLGNPEQYF	TGTGCCAGCAGCTACTATTTAGGAAATCCCGAGCAGTACTTC
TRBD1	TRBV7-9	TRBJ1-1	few	CASSGQGTEAFF	TGTGCCAGCAGTGGACAGGGGACTGAAGCTTTCTTT
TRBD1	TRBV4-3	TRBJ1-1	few	CASSQETGGITEAFF	TGCGCCAGCAGCCAAGAAACAGGGGGCATCACTGAAGCTTTCTTT
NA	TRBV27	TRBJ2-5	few	CASSLSLAQETQYF	TGTGCCAGCAGTTTATCGTTAGCCCAAGAGACCCAGTACTTC
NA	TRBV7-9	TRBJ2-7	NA	CASSLGPGGEQYF	TGTGCCAGCAGCTTAGGGCCGGGTGGCGAGCAGTACTTC
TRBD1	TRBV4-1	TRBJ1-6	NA	CASSQLGQNSPLHF	TGCGCCAGCAGCCAATTGGGACAGAATTCACCCCTCCACTTT
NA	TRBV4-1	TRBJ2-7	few	CASSSPAGTYEQYF	TGCGCCAGCAGCTCCCCTGCAGGCACCTACGAGCAGTACTTC
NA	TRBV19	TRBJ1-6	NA	CASSEVGANNSPLHF	TGTGCCAGTAGCGAAGTGGGGGCCAATAATTCACCCCTCCACTTT
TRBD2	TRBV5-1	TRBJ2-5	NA	CASSLAFTSGGETQYF	TGCGCCAGCAGCTTGGCCTTCACTAGCGGAGGAGAGACCCAGTACTTC
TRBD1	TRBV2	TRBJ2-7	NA	CASSVGTGGTKYEQYF	TGTGCCAGCAGTGTAGGGACAGGGGGCACGAAGTACGAGCAGTACTTC
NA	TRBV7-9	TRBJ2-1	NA	CASRPQIGSPFGEQFF	TGTGCCAGCAGACCTCAGATCGGGAGTCCCTTCGGTGAGCAGTTCTTC
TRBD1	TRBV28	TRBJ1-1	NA	CASTRWDREVSEAFF	TGTGCCAGCACCAGGTGGGACAGGGAAGTTTCTGAAGCTTTCTTT
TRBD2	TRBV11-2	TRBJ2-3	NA	CASRLRGARTDTQYF	TGTGCCAGCAGGCTGCGGGGGGCCCGCACAGATACGCAGTATTTT
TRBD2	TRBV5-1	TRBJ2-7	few	CASSPLAGGYEQYF	TGCGCCAGCAGCCCACTAGCGGGAGGCTACGAGCAGTACTTC
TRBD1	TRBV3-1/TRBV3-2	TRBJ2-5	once	CASSQVPGQGGTQYF	TGTGCCAGCAGCCAGGTCCCGGGACAGGGGGGGACCCAGTACTTC
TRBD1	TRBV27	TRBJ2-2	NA	CASSPFGTGDTGELFF	TGTGCCAGCAGTCCCTTTGGGACAGGGGACACCGGGGAGCTGTTTTTT
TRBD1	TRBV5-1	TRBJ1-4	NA	CASSNTGTVNEKLFF	TGCGCCAGCAGCAACACCGGGACAGTTAATGAAAAACTGTTTTTT
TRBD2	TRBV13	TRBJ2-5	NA	CASNNRAGVQETQYF	TGTGCCAGCAACAATAGAGCGGGAGTCCAAGAGACCCAGTACTTC
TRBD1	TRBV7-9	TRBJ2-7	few	CASSHRDREYEQYF	TGTGCCAGCAGTCACCGGGACAGGGAGTACGAGCAGTACTTC
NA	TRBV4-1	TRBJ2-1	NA	CASSQPRGEGGVEQFF	TGCGCCAGCAGCCAACCCCGCGGGGAGGGGGGAGTTGAGCAGTTCTTC
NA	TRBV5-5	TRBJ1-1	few	CASSLSLITGTEAFF	TGTGCCAGCAGCTTGAGTCTCATCACAGGCACTGAAGCTTTCTTT
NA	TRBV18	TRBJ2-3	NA	CASSPPGGSTDTQYF	TGTGCCAGCTCACCACCTGGCGGGAGCACAGATACGCAGTATTTT
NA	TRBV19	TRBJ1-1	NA	CASSPTVETSMNTEAFF	TGTGCCAGTAGTCCCACCGTCGAGACATCCATGAACACTGAAGCTTTCTTT
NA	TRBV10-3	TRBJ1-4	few	CAISSGQINEKLFF	TGTGCCATCAGCTCCGGACAGATCAATGAAAAACTGTTTTTT
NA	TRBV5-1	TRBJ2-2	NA	CASSPRGGRGDTGELFF	TGCGCCAGCAGCCCCCGTGGAGGGAGAGGGGACACCGGGGAGCTGTTTTTT
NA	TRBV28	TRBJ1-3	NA	CASRGGGSGNTIYF	TGTGCCAGCAGGGGAGGGGGCTCTGGAAACACCATATATTTT
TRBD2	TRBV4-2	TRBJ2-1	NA	CASSPDPLAGGRNEQFF	TGTGCCAGCAGTCCCGACCCCCTAGCGGGAGGGCGCAATGAGCAGTTCTTC
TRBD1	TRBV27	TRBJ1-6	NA	CASKSVQGAVDSPLHF	TGTGCCAGCAAAAGTGTACAGGGGGCGGTGGATTCACCCCTCCACTTT
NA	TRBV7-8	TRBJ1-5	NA	CASSLEGGGQPQHF	TGTGCCAGCAGCTTAGAGGGCGGAGGCCAGCCCCAGCATTTT